This TCR beta chain stems from a study of early T cells in non-severe SARS-CoV-2 infection. As for the study in general: Sequencing of bulk RNA from unsorted whole blood was done, without chain pairing.

V was cut by 0 bases and J by 6 bases, with 12 bases left in between. CDR3 size: 15 residues. The table lists this clonotype with many counts. Unique molecular identifiers were attached to individual cDNA molecules. Each CDR3 protein gets one entry after TCRdb re-called the 5' RACE reads with MiXCR. The sample has about 27,000 distinct CDR3 sequences, 2.9% seen once. The specimen sequenced was whole blood. The source is an adult who was a healthcare worker with PCR-confirmed SARS-CoV-2 infection or an uninfected control (not recorded which). This rearrangement joins TRBV12-3 or TRBV12-4 to TRBJ2-1, with D possibly TRBD2 on 7 matching bases. The CDR3 DNA is TGTGCCAGCAGTTTAGCGGGGGGGCAGTTCAATGAGCAGTTCTTC. Its translation is CASSLAGGQFNEQFF.